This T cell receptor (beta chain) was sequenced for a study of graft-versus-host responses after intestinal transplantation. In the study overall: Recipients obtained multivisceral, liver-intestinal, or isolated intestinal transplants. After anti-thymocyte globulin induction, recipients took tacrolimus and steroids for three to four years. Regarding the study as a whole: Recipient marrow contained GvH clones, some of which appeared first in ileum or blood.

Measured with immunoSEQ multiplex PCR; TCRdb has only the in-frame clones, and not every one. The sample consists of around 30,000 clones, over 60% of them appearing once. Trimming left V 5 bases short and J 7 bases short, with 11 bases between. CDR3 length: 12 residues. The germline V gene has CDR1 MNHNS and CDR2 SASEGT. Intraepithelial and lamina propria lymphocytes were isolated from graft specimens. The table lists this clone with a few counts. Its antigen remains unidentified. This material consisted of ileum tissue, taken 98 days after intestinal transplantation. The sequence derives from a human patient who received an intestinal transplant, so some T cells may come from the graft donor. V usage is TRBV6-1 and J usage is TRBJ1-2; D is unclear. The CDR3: CASSSTEGGYTF. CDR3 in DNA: TGTGCCAGCAGTTCGACTGAGGGTGGCTACACCTTC.